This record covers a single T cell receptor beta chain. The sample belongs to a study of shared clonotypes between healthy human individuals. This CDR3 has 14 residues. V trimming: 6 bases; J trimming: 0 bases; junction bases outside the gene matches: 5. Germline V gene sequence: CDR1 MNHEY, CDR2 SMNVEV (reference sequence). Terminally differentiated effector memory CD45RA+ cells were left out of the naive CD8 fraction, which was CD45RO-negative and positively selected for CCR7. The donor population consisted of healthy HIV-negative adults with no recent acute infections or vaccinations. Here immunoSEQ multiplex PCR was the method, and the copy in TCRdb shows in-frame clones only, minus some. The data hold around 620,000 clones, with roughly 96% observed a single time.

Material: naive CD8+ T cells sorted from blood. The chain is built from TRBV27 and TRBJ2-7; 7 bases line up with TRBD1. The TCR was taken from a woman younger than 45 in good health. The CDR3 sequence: CASSHTGASYEQYF. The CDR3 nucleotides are TGTGCCAGCAGCCATACAGGGGCCTCCTACGAGCAGTACTTC.